This TCR beta chain is drawn from a study of blood T cell repertoires in COVID-19. Study context: Sample material is recorded as cDNA or gDNA derived from T cells, B-cell-depleted T cells, or PBMCs.

This CDR3 region has 14 residues. Germline-derived CDR1 and CDR2 are SGHAT and FQDESV (reference sequence). J was trimmed by 7 bases and V by 3 bases; bases with no gene match: 6. Seattle patient enrollment occurred during active infection, with longitudinal follow-up thereafter. In the authors' workflow: Reference gene primer amplification in the assay estimated nucleated cell counts. Clones were read by immunoSEQ multiplex PCR, and TCRdb kept only the in-frame ones, dropping some. V, J and clone size derive from that table, while D and trimming were established from the DNA sequence. The sample holds around 100,000 clones, 75% to 90% seen once.

The rearrangement joins TRBV11-1 to TRBJ2-7, with TRBD1 matching over 10 bases. The clonotype was recovered from a woman aged 55-75 years with COVID-19, enrolled during active disease. Sequencing used peripheral blood. CDR3 amino acids: CASSFRTGGKEQYF. In DNA form, the CDR3 reads TGTGCCAGCAGCTTCAGGACAGGGGGAAAAGAGCAGTACTTC. Using reference TRBV11-1 and TRBJ2-7 for the parts outside the CDR3, the full variable domain is EAEVAQSPRYKITEKSQAVAFWCDPISGHATLYWYRQILGQGPELLVQFQDESVVDDSQLPKDRFSAERLKGVDSTLKIQPAELGDSAMYLCASSFRTGGKEQYFGPGTRLTVT.